This T cell receptor beta chain was observed in a study of T cell responses to AZD1222 COVID-19 vaccine. The study's findings and limits: No day 14 peak samples; only post-peak repertoires were characterized. Nearly half of spike-specific TCRs reportedly go after variant regions that carry no mutations. Breadth and depth of Spike-specific TCRs rose after two AZD1222 doses.

With 1 base clipped from V and 4 bases from J, the junction kept 10 bases outside the gene matches. Germline lookup yields CDR1 GTSNPN and CDR2 SVGIG (reference sequence). The CDR3 has 18 residues. Clones were read by immunoSEQ multiplex PCR, and TCRdb kept only the in-frame ones, dropping some. Of more than 60,000 clones detected, about 90% appear once; the ten largest clones hold 17%. Points on this clone: The antigen remains undetermined.

Sequenced here: peripheral blood, sampled on day 0 of AZD1222 vaccination. The chain recombines TRBV30 with TRBJ1-6; 10 nucleotides line up with TRBD1. The TCR was taken from an adult in good health. Here the CDR3 DNA reads TGTGCCTGGAGTGCAGGGACAGGGGAAGGGTTGTATAATTCACCCCTCCACTTT. This sequence encodes CAWSAGTGEGLYNSPLHF.